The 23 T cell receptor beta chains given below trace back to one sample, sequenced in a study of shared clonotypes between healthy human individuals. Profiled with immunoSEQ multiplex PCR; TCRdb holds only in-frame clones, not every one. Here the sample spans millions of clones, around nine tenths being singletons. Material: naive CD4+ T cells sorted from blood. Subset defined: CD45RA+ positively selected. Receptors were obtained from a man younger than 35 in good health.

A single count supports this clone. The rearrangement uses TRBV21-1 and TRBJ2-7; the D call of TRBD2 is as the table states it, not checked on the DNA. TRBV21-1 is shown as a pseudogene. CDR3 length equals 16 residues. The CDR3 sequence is CASSKSSGLGGYEQYF. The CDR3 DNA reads TGTGCCAGCAGCAAATCCAGCGGTCTCGGGGGCTACGAGCAGTACTTC.

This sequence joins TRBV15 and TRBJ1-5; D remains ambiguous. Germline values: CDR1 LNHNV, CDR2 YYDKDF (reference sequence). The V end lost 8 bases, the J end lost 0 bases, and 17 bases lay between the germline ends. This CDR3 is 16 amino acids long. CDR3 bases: TGTGCCACCGCCCTAGGGCGATCCGATAGCAATCAGCCCCAGCATTTT. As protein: CATALGRSDSNQPQHF.

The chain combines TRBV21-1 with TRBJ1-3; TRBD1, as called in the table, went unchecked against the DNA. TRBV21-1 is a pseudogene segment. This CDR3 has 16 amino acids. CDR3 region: CASSKCDSLRGNTIYF. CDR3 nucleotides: TGTGCCAGCAGCAAATGCGACAGTCTCCGAGGAAACACCATATATTTT.

CDR3 amino acids: CASSFDGGLETQYF. The CDR3 bases are TGTGCCAGCAGTTTTGACGGCGGGTTGGAGACCCAGTACTTC. The chain recombines TRBV7-2 with TRBJ2-5; tentative D call: TRBD2 (5 bases). The germline V gene encodes CDR1 SGHTA and CDR2 FQGNSA. The CDR3 consists of 14 residues. Trimming pared 6 bases from V and 5 bases from J, leaving 16 bases between.

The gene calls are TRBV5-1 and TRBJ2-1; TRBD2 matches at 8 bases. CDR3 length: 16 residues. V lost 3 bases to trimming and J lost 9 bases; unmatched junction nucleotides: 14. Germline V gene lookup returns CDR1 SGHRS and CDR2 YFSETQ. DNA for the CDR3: TGCGCCAGCAGCTCCACCAGCGGGAGCTATCCTGTTGAGCAGTTCTTC. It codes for CASSSTSGSYPVEQFF.

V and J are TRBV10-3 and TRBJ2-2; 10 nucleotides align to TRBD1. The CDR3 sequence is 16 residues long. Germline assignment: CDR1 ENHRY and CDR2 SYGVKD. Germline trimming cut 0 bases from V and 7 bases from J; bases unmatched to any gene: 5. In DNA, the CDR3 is TGTGCCATCAGTGAGTCGGGGACAGGGGCGTTCGGGGAGCTGTTTTTT. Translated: CAISESGTGAFGELFF.

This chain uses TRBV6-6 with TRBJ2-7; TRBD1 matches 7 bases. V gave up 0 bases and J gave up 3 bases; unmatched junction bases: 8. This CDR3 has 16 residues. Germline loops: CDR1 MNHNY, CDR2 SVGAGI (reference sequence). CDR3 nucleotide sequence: TGTGCCAGCAGTTACTCGGGACAGTCCTCCTACTACGAGCAGTACTTC. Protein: CASSYSGQSSYYEQYF.

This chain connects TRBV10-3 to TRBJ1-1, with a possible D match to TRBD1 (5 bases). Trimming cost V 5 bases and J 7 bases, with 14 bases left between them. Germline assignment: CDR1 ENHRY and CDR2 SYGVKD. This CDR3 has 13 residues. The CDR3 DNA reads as TGTGCCATCAGTCAGATAGGGGAAAATGAAGCTTTCTTT. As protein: CAISQIGENEAFF.

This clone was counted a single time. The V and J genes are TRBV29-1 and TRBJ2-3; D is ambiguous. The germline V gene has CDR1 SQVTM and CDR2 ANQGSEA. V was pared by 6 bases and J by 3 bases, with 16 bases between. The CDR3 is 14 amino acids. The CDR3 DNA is TGCAGCGTGGCTGGGCGTTTAGTGACAGATACGCAGTATTTT. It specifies CSVAGRLVTDTQYF.

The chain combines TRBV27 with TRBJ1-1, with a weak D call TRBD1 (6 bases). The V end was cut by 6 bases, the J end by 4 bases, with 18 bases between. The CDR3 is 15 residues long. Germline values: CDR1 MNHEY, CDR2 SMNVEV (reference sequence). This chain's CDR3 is CASSPEAGAGTEAFF. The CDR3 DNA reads TGTGCCAGCAGCCCGGAGGCGGGGGCGGGCACTGAAGCTTTCTTT.

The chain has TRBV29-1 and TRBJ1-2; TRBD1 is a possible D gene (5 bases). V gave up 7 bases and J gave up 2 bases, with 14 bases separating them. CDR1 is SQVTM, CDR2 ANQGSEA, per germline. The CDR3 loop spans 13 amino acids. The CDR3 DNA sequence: TGCAGCGCCTCCCAGGGCGGGAACTATGGCTACACCTTC. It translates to CSASQGGNYGYTF.

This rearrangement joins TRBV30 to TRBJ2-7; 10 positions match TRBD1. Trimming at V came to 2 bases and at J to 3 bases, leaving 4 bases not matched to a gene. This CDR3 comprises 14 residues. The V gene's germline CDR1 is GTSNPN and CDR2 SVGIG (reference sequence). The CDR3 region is CAWSKDRGIYEQYF. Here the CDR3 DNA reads TGTGCCTGGAGTAAGGACAGGGGGATCTACGAGCAGTACTTC.

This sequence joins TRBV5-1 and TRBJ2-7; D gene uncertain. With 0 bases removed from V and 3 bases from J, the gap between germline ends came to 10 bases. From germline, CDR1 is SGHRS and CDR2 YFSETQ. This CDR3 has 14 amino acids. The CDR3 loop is CASSLGQNLYEQYF. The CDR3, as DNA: TGCGCCAGCAGCTTGGGGCAGAACCTCTACGAGCAGTACTTC.

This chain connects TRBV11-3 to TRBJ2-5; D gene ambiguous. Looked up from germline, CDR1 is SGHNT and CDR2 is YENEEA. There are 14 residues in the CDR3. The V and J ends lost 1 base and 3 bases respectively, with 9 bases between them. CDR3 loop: CASSLGGREETQYF. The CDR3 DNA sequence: TGTGCCAGCAGCTTAGGTGGTAGGGAAGAGACCCAGTACTTC.

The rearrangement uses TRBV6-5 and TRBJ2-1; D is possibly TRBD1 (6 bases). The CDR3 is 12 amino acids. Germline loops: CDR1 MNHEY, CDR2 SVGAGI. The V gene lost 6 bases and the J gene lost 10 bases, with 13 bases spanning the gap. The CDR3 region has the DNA TGTGCCAGCAGCCCGAGGGGGAGCGAGCAGTTCTTC. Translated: CASSPRGSEQFF.

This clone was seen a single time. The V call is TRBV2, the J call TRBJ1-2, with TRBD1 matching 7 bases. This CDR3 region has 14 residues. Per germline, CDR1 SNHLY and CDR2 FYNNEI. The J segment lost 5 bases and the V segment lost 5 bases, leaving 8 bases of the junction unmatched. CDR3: CASSQRDRAYGYTF. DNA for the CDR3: TGTGCCAGCAGTCAAAGAGACAGGGCTTATGGCTACACCTTC.

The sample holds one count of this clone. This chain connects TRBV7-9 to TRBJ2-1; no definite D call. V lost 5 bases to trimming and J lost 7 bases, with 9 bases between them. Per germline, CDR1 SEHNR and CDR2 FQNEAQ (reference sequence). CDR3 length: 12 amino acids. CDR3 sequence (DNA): TGTGCCAGCAGCCGAGTCTCGAATGAGCAGTTCTTC. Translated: CASSRVSNEQFF.

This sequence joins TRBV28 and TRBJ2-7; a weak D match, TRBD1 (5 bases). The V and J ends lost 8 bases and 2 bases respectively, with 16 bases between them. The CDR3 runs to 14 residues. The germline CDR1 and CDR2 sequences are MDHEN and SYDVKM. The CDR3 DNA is TGTGCCAGCTGCCAGCAGGACAAAGCCTACGAGCAGTACTTC. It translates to CASCQQDKAYEQYF.

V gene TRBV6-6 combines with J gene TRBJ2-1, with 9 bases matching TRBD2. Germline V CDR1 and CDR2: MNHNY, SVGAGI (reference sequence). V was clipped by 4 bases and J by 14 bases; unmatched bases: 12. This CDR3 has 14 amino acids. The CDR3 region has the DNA TGTGCCAGCAGTTCCCCGGGACTAGCATCGGTCGAGTTCTTC. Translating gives CASSSPGLASVEFF.

The CDR3 here is CASSLAILNEQFF. Here the CDR3 DNA reads TGCGCCAGCAGCTTGGCCATCCTAAATGAGCAGTTCTTC. This chain links TRBV5-1 with TRBJ2-1; D ambiguous. The CDR3 is made up of 13 amino acids. V gave up 0 bases and J gave up 7 bases, with 8 bases separating them. Germline CDR1 and CDR2: SGHRS and YFSETQ. The whole variable domain, filled in from reference TRBV5-1 and TRBJ2-1, reads KAGVTQTPRYLIKTRGQQVTLSCSPISGHRSVSWYQQTPGQGLQFLFEYFSETQRNKGNFPGRFSGRQFSNSRSEMNVSTLELGDSALYLCASSLAILNEQFFGPGTRLTVL.

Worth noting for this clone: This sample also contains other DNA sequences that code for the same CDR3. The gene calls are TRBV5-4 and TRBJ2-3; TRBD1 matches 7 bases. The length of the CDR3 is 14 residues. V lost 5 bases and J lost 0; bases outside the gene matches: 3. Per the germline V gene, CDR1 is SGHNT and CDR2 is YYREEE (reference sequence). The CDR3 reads CASSRTGSTDTQYF. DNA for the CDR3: TGTGCCAGCAGTAGGACAGGAAGCACAGATACGCAGTATTTT.

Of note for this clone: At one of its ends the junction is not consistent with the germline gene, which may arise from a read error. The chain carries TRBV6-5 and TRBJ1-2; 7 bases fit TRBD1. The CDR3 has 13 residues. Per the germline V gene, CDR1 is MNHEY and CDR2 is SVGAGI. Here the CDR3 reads CAISDHDRDGYTF. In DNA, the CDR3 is TGTGCCATCAGTGACCATGACAGGGATGGCTACACCTTC.

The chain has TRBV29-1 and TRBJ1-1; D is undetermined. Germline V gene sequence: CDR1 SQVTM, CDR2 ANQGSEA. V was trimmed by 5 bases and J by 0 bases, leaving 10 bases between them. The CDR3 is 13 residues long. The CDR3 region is CSVKGLMNTEAFF. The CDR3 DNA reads TGCAGCGTTAAGGGTCTTATGAACACTGAAGCTTTCTTT.